A single sample is the source of the 14 T cell receptor beta chains below, sequenced in a study of response to subunit inactivated influenza vaccine. In TCRdb, the RT-PCR reads were re-called with MiXCR into one record per CDR3 protein. The sample lists 500,000 to 700,000 distinct CDR3 sequences, roughly a quarter occurring once. These records were also assigned to another study, of T cells expressing NK-cell markers. That paper states: Production of TCR beta cDNA relied on 5'RACE template switching with UMIs.

This specimen was CD4+ T cells sorted from PBMCs, taken roughly 13 days after vaccination. These TCRs come from a man aged 45-60 years who received an inactivated influenza vaccine.

This clonotype occurred a few times. The gene calls are TRBV29-1 and TRBJ2-7; 11 bases align to TRBD1. The V gene's germline CDR1 is SQVTM and CDR2 ANQGSEA. V was clipped by 7 bases and J by 4 bases; unmatched bases: 9. The CDR3 contains 14 residues. This chain's CDR3 is CSAVQGQGAYEQYF. The CDR3 DNA reads TGCAGCGCGGTCCAAGGACAGGGGGCATACGAGCAGTACTTC.

This clonotype has just a few counts. The gene calls are TRBV6-2 or TRBV6-3 and TRBJ2-4, with D unclear. The CDR3 runs 13 residues. V gave up 7 bases and J gave up 10 bases, with 17 bases separating them. CDR1 and CDR2 (germline): MNHEY, SVGEGT. The CDR3 spells CASTPRDSVIQYF. For the CDR3, the DNA is TGTGCCAGCACCCCTCGAGATTCGGTAATTCAGTACTTC.

The gene calls are TRBV6-6 and TRBJ2-2; maybe TRBD2 (5 bases). The CDR3 consists of 13 residues. CDR1 MNHNY and CDR2 SVGAGI come from the germline V gene (reference sequence). V dropped 5 bases and J dropped 5 bases, with 9 bases sitting between them. Here the CDR3 DNA reads TGTGCCAGCAGTCGGGATCGTACCGGGGAGCTGTTTTTT. Translation gives CASSRDRTGELFF.

This clonotype came up a few times. The rearrangement uses TRBV3-1 and TRBJ1-1; D gene uncertain. This CDR3 spans 17 amino acids. From germline, CDR1 is LGHDT and CDR2 YNNKEL (reference sequence). Trimming cost V 3 bases and J 0 bases, with 17 bases left between them. The CDR3 nucleotides read TGTGCCAGCAGCCACACACAACTCAGGCTGTTGAACACTGAAGCTTTCTTT. Protein: CASSHTQLRLLNTEAFF.

This clonotype was seen a few times. In nucleotides, the CDR3 is TGTGCCAGCAGCCCGGAGGCGGGAGGGTCCTACGAGCAGTACTTC. The encoded protein is CASSPEAGGSYEQYF. The J gene is TRBJ2-7, the V gene TRBV7-3; the match to TRBD2 covers 9 bases. After removal of 5 bases from V and 1 base from J, the junction contained 6 bases not matched to a gene. CDR1 and CDR2 from the germline V gene are SGHTA and FQGTGA. This CDR3 has 15 residues.

The rearrangement uses TRBV12-3 or TRBV12-4 and TRBJ1-1; 7 bases are shared with TRBD1. V trimming: 6 bases; J trimming: 0 bases; junction bases outside the gene matches: 7. There are 15 residues in the CDR3. The CDR3, as DNA: TGTGCCAGCAGGGGCCATACAGGGGTGAACACTGAAGCTTTCTTT. This codes for CASRGHTGVNTEAFF.

There are a few counts of this clonotype. The J gene is TRBJ2-5, the V gene TRBV7-9; 14 bases align to TRBD2. The germline CDR1 and CDR2 sequences are SEHNR and FQNEAQ (reference sequence). The trim removed 5 bases at V and 0 bases at J, leaving 5 bases unmatched. The CDR3 consists of 17 residues. CDR3 sequence reads: CASSRRLAGGYQETQYF. The CDR3 DNA sequence: TGTGCCAGCAGCCGCCGACTAGCGGGAGGGTACCAAGAGACCCAGTACTTC.

This clonotype was recorded a few times. The chain combines TRBV10-2 with TRBJ2-1, with 7 bases lining up with TRBD1. V dropped 4 bases and J dropped 0; count of bases not matched to a gene: 18. CDR1 is WSHSY, CDR2 SAAADI, per germline. The CDR3 extends over 20 amino acids. CDR3 amino acids: CASSGAETGVIGGSYNEQFF. DNA for the CDR3: TGCGCCAGCAGTGGCGCCGAAACAGGGGTTATTGGGGGCTCCTACAATGAGCAGTTCTTC.

The V call is TRBV5-1, the J call TRBJ2-1, with 9 bases identical to TRBD2. The CDR3 is made up of 13 amino acids. Germline CDR1 is SGHRS and CDR2 is YFSETQ. Trimming at V came to 7 bases and at J to 4 bases, leaving 3 bases not matched to a gene. The DNA for the CDR3 is TGCGCCAGCCGGACTAGCGAATACAATGAGCAGTTCTTC. It is translated as CASRTSEYNEQFF.

This sequence joins TRBV10-3 and TRBJ2-1; D possibly corresponds to TRBD2 (7 bases). This CDR3 is 15 amino acids long. CDR1 ENHRY and CDR2 SYGVKD come from the germline V gene. V was cut by 6 bases and J by 3 bases, with 15 bases left in between. CDR3: CAIRAGAEHYNEQFF. In DNA form, the CDR3 reads TGTGCCATCAGGGCGGGGGCGGAACACTACAATGAGCAGTTCTTC.

The chain employs TRBV6-1 and TRBJ1-1, with D perhaps matching TRBD1 (5 bases). V lost 8 bases and J 2 bases, leaving 15 bases between the germline ends. The germline V gene has CDR1 MNHNS and CDR2 SASEGT. This CDR3 has 14 residues. The CDR3 DNA reads as TGTGCCAGCCGCCGGGGGAGGGATAACACTGAAGCTTTCTTT. It codes for CASRRGRDNTEAFF.

V and J are TRBV21-1 and TRBJ2-5; the table names TRBD2, a call not compared with the DNA. TRBV21-1 is shown as a pseudogene. This CDR3 is 13 amino acids long. Here the CDR3 reads CASKDYPRETQYF. The CDR3 coding sequence is TGTGCCAGCAAAGACTACCCGAGGGAGACCCAGTACTTC.

This clonotype showed up just a few times. The chain has TRBV6-5 and TRBJ1-1; the D is unclear. CDR1 is MNHEY and CDR2 is SVGAGI in the germline V gene. The length of the CDR3 is 15 residues. Trimming stripped 2 bases from V and 0 bases from J, with 10 bases between. CDR3 protein: CASSYQSGMNTEAFF. The CDR3 coding sequence is TGTGCCAGCAGTTACCAGTCAGGCATGAACACTGAAGCTTTCTTT.

The J gene is TRBJ1-3, the V gene TRBV12-3 or TRBV12-4, with 7 nucleotides matching TRBD1. This CDR3 region has 16 residues. V gave up 6 bases and J gave up 0 bases; unmatched junction bases: 8. The CDR3 protein is CASSLEGTASGNTIYF. DNA for the CDR3: TGTGCCAGCAGCTTGGAAGGGACAGCCTCTGGAAACACCATATATTTT.